This T cell receptor beta chain was captured in a study of T cells in Graves' hyperthyroidism and ophthalmopathy. Study information: Peripheral blood was collected at initial diagnosis, before any treatment. Study observations and caveats: Classification by a 13 V-J model distinguished ophthalmopathy from stable hyperthyroidism.

TCR beta CDR3 regions were amplified from RNA. The TCR CDR3 first-round RT-PCR relied on the HTBI primer set. TCRdb reprocessed the multiplex PCR reads via MiXCR and lists one record per CDR3 protein. The sample lists around 450,000 distinct CDR3 sequences, about an eighth occurring once. The junction had 7 bases not matched to a gene; V was cut back by 0 bases and J by 7 bases. Germline CDR1 is LGHNA and CDR2 is YSLEER. This CDR3 has 16 residues. Regarding this clonotype: Its antigen is still unknown.

Source material: blood. The clonotype was recovered from a woman younger than 30 with Graves' hyperthyroidism. The gene calls are TRBV4-3 and TRBJ1-4, with 8 bases identical to TRBD1. The CDR3 is CASSQDTGTGAEKLFF. CDR3 in DNA: TGCGCCAGCAGCCAAGACACGGGGACAGGAGCTGAAAAACTGTTTTTT.